A single sample gave rise to the 7 T cell receptor beta chains below, sequenced in a study of T cell responses to AZD1222 COVID-19 vaccine. Data came from immunoSEQ multiplex PCR; TCRdb stores just in-frame clones and leaves some out. The sample gives around 29,000 clones, over 90% of which show up once; 7.5% to 10% is in the top ten. The input for sequencing was peripheral blood, taken on day 0 of AZD1222 vaccination. These receptors originate from an adult in good health.

The chain recombines TRBV19 with TRBJ1-5; D may be TRBD1 (5 bases). V was pared by 7 bases and J by 0 bases, with 13 bases between. Germline CDR1 is LNHDA and CDR2 is SQIVND (reference sequence). This CDR3 has 15 residues. Here the CDR3 reads CASIRTSYSNQPQHF. The CDR3 DNA reads TGTGCCAGTATTAGGACATCTTATAGCAATCAGCCCCAGCATTTT. Filled out from reference TRBV19 and TRBJ1-5, the complete variable domain reads DGGITQSPKYLFRKEGQNVTLSCEQNLNHDAMYWYRQDPGQGLRLIYYSQIVNDFQKGDIAEGYSVSREKKESFPLTVTSAQKNPTAFYLCASIRTSYSNQPQHFGDGTRLSIL.

The chain is built from TRBV11-2 and TRBJ2-1; the D is unclear. The germline V gene has CDR1 SGHAT and CDR2 FQNNGV. V was shortened by 5 bases and J by 9 bases, with 8 bases between the two germline ends. The CDR3 is made up of 11 amino acids. In nucleotides, the CDR3 is TGTGCCAGCAGCCCTGGAAGTGAGCAGTTCTTC. Encoded protein: CASSPGSEQFF.

The chain carries TRBV5-4 and TRBJ2-1; no reliable D call. The CDR3 is 14 amino acids. The V end was cut by 2 bases, the J end by 6 bases, with 12 bases between. Germline V gene data show CDR1 as SGHNT and CDR2 as YYREEE (reference sequence). In DNA form, the CDR3 reads TGTGCCAGCAGCTTTAGCCTAGTACTCAATGAGCAGTTCTTC. Amino acid sequence: CASSFSLVLNEQFF.

This chain uses TRBV7-2 with TRBJ2-7, with 13 positions matching TRBD2. The CDR3 runs to 16 residues. Looked up from germline, CDR1 is SGHTA and CDR2 is FQGNSA. The V segment lost 3 bases and the J segment 0 bases; nucleotides outside the gene matches: 2. The CDR3 bases are TGTGCCAGCAGCTTGACTAGCGGGAGGTACTCCTACGAGCAGTACTTC. Protein sequence: CASSLTSGRYSYEQYF.

This clone was observed a single time. The CDR3 spells CASSDSPFSGNTIYF. For the CDR3, the DNA is TGTGCCAGCAGCGACAGCCCCTTCTCTGGAAACACCATATATTTT. The chain employs TRBV5-5 and TRBJ1-3, with TRBD1 as a possible D gene (5 bases). Germline loops: CDR1 SGHKS, CDR2 YYEKEE (reference sequence). Trimming removed 4 bases from V and 0 bases from J, with 11 bases in between. There are 15 residues in the CDR3. Complete variable domain (other parts from reference TRBV5-5 and TRBJ1-3): DAGVTQSPTHLIKTRGQQVTLRCSPISGHKSVSWYQQVLGQGPQFIFQYYEKEERGRGNFPDRFSARQFPNYSSELNVNALLLGDSALYLCASSDSPFSGNTIYFGEGSWLTVV.

The chain links TRBV6-5 to TRBJ1-3; D possibly corresponds to TRBD1 (6 bases). The CDR3 has 15 amino acids. Germline V gene lookup returns CDR1 MNHEY and CDR2 SVGAGI. Trimming removed 5 bases from V and 5 bases from J, with 16 bases in between. The CDR3 loop reads CASSPFEQGRNTIYF. For the CDR3, the DNA is TGTGCCAGCAGTCCATTCGAACAGGGTAGAAACACCATATATTTT.

The chain recombines TRBV5-8 with TRBJ2-5, with 8 bases aligning to TRBD2. Germline V gene data show CDR1 as SGHTS and CDR2 as YDEGEE. This CDR3 is 15 amino acids long. After removal of 0 bases from V and 7 bases from J, the junction contained 8 bases not matched to a gene. The CDR3 region is CASSLAFALAGTQYF. The CDR3 bases are TGTGCCAGCAGCTTGGCCTTTGCTCTAGCGGGGACCCAGTACTTC. Drawing the rest from reference TRBV5-8 and TRBJ2-5, the complete variable domain is EAGVTQSPTHLIKTRGQQATLRCSPISGHTSVYWYQQALGLGLQFLLWYDEGEERNRGNFPPRFSGRQFPNYSSELNVNALELEDSALYLCASSLAFALAGTQYFGPGTRLLVL.